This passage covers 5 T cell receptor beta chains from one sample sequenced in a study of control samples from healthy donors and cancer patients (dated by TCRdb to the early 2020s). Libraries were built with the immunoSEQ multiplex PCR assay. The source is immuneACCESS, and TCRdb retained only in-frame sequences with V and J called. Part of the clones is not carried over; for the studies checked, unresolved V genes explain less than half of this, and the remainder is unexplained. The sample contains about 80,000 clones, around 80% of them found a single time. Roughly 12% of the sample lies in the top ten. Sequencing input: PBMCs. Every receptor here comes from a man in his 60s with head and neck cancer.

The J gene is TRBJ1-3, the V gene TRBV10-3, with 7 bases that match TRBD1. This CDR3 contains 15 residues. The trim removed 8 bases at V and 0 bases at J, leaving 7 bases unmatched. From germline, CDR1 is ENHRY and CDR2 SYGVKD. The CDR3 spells CAILDRSFSGNTIYF. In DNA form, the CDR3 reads TGTGCCATCTTGGACAGGTCGTTCTCTGGAAACACCATATATTTT.

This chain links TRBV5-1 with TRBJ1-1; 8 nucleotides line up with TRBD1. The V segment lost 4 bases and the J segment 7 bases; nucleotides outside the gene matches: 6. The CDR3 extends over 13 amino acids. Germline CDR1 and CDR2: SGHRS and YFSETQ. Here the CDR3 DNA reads TGCGCCAGCAGCCACGAGGGGACAGGTGAAGCTTTCTTT. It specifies CASSHEGTGEAFF.

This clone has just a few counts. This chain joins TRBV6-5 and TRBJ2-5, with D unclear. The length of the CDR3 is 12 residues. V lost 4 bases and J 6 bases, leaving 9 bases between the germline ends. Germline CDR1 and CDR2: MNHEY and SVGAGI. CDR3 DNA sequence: TGTGCCAGCAGTTCCCCTGTCAAGACCCAGTACTTC. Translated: CASSSPVKTQYF.

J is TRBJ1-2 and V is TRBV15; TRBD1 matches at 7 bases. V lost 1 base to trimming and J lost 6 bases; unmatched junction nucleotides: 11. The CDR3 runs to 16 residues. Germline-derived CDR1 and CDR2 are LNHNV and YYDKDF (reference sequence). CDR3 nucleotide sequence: TGTGCCACCAGCAGAGGGAGGGGCGCAGGGGGTCATGGCTACACCTTC. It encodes CATSRGRGAGGHGYTF.

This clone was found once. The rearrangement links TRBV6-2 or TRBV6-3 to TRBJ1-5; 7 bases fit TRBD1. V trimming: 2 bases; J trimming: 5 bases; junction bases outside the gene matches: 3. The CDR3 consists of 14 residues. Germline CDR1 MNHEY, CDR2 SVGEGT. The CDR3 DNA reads TGTGCCAGCAGTTACCGACAGGGTGATCAGCCCCAGCATTTT. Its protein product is CASSYRQGDQPQHF.